The present entry profiles one TCR beta chain with its context. Its target is unknown. CDR3 length: 15 amino acids. CDR1 and CDR2 from the germline V gene are SGHNT and YYREEE (reference sequence). This sample stems from a study of monozygotic twins with inflammatory bowel disease. Study-wide results and caveats: Subtypes among T cells remained indistinguishable. There were differing immunosuppressive treatments, which may have added variability to patient repertoires. In these data, no single strong IBD-associated signal or clonotype received support.

The template-switching step introduced UMIs that carried a 6-nucleotide sample barcode. TCRdb processed the 5' RACE reads again and assigns one entry to each CDR3 protein, with no DNA. This sample's table has approximately 400,000 distinct CDR3 sequences. V is TRBV5-4 and J is TRBJ2-2. The source material was blood. This TCR derives from a human donor with ulcerative colitis or Crohn's disease, or a healthy co-twin of an affected twin (not recorded which). CDR3 in amino acids: CASSQERRNTGELFF.